A single T cell receptor beta chain is shown here with its context. Constant-region reverse primers amplified full-length variable regions, followed by semi-nested Nested Universal Primer A PCR. TCRdb re-derived calls from the 5' RACE reads in MiXCR, one entry per CDR3 protein. The table records tens of thousands of distinct CDR3 sequences, around 30% of them present only once. The ends were cut back, 5 bases at V and 2 bases at J, with 5 bases in the middle. The CDR3 totals 12 residues. From germline, CDR1 is MNHEY and CDR2 SMNVEV (reference sequence). Memory CD4+ T cells were sorted as CD4+CD45RO+CD25- cells.

Sequences were obtained from memory CD4+ T cells sorted from a lymph node. The subset here: memory CD4+ T cells, CD4+CD45RO+CD25-. The receptor was isolated from a female donor with breast cancer. The rearrangement joins TRBV27 to TRBJ2-3; no clear D. This CDR3 reads CASSRSTDTQYF. CDR3 DNA sequence: TGTGCCAGCAGTAGGTCCACAGATACGCAGTATTTT.